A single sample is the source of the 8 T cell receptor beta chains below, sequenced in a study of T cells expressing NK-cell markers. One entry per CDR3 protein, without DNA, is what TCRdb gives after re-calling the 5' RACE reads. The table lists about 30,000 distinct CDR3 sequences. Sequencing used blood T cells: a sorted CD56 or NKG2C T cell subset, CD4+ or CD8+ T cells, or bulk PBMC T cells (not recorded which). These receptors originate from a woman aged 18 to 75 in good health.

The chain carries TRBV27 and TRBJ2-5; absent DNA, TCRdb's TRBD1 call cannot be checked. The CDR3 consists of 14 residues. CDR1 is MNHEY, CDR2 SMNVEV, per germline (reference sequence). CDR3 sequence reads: CASSLLRVGETQYF.

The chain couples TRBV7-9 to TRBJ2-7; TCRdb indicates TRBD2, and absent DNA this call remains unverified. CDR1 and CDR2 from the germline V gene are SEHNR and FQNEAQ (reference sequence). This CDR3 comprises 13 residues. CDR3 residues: CASTTGRVDEQYF.

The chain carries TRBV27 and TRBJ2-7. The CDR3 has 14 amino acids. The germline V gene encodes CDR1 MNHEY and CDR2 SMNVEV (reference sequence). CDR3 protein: CASSLLAGGPEQYF.

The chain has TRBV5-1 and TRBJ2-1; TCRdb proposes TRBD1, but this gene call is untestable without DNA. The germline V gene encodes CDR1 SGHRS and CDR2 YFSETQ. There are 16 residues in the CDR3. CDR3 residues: CASSSLRDRGLDEQFF.

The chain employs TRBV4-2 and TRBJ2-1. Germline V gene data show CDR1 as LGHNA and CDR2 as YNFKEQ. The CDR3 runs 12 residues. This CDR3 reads CASSQDENEQFF.

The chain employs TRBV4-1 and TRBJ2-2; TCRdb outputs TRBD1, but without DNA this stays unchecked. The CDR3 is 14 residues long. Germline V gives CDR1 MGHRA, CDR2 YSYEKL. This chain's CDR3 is CASSQDQGTGELFF.

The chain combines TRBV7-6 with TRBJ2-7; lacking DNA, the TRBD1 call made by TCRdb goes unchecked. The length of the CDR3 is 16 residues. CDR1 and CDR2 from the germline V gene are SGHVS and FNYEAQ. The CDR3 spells CASSQGSRGISYEQYF.

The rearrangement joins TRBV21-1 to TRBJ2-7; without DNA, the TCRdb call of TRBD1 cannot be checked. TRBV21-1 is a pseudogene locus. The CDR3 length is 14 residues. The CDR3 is CAGDAGDFSYEQYF.